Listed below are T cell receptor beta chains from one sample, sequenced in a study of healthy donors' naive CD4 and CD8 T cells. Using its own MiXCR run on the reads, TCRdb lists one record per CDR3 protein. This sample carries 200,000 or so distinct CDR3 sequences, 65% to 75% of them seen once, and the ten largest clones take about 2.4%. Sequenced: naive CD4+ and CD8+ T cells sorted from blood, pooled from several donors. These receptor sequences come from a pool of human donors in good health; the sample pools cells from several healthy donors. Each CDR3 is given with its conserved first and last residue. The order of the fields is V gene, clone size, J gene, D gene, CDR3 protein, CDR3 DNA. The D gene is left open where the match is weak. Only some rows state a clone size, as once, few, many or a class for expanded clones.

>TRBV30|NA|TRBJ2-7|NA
CAWSVLGTEQYF
TGTGCCTGGAGTGTACTCGGGACCGAGCAGTACTTC
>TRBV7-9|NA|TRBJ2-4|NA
CASSLGTGSVQYF
TGTGCCAGCAGCTTAGGAACAGGGTCAGTTCAGTACTTC
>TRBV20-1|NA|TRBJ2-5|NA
CSARAAWETQYF
TGCAGTGCCAGAGCAGCATGGGAGACCCAGTACTTC
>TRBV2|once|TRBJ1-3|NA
CASSERGLDGNTIYF
TGTGCCAGCAGTGAACGGGGGCTCGACGGAAACACCATATATTTT
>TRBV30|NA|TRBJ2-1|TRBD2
CAWSDISGSSYNEQFF
TGTGCCTGGAGTGACATCAGCGGGAGCTCCTACAATGAGCAGTTCTTC
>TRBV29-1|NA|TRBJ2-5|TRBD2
CSGFYVREGETQYF
TGCAGCGGATTTTACGTTCGGGAGGGCGAGACCCAGTACTTC
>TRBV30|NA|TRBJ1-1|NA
CAWNLWTTEAFF
TGTGCCTGGAATCTGTGGACCACTGAAGCTTTCTTT
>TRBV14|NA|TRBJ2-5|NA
CASSQELRQETQYF
TGTGCCAGCAGCCAAGAACTGCGGCAAGAGACCCAGTACTTC
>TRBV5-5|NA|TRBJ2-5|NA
CASSLNYPGEETQYF
TGCGCCAGCAGCTTGAATTATCCAGGGGAAGAGACCCAGTACTTC
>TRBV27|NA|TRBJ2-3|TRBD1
CASSGTGFPDTQYF
TGTGCCAGCAGTGGGACAGGGTTCCCAGATACGCAGTATTTT
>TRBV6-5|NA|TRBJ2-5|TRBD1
CASTNGGTGLGTQYF
TGTGCCAGCACCAATGGAGGGACAGGGCTGGGGACCCAGTACTTC
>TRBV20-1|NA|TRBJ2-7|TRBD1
CSARTGGSYEQYF
TGCAGTGCTAGGACAGGGGGCTCCTACGAGCAGTACTTC
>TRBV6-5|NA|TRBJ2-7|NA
CASRFLAHSYEQYF
TGTGCCAGCAGATTTCTAGCCCACTCCTACGAGCAGTACTTC
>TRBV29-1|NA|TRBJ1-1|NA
CTMLINTEAFF
TGCACCATGCTCATTAACACTGAAGCTTTCTTT
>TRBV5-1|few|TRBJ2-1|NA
CASSWTVSSYNEQFF
TGCGCCAGCAGCTGGACGGTGAGCTCCTACAATGAGCAGTTCTTC
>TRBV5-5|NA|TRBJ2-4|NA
CASTNRVRGVYF
TGTGCCAGCACGAACAGGGTCCGGGGAGTGTACTTC
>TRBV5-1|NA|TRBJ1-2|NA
CASSFGRDYGYTF
TGCGCCAGCAGCTTCGGCAGGGACTATGGCTACACCTTC
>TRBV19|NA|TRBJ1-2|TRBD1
CASSNPGTGDGYTF
TGTGCCAGTAGTAACCCTGGGACAGGGGATGGCTACACCTTC
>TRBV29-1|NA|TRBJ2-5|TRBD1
CSSSRGQGREAQYF
TGCAGCTCTTCAAGGGGACAGGGGCGAGAGGCCCAGTACTTC
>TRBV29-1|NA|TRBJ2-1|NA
CSVDAGPYNEQFF
TGCAGCGTTGATGCGGGACCCTACAATGAGCAGTTCTTC
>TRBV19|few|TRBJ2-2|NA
CASTSYGFGELFF
TGTGCCAGTACCAGCTATGGGTTCGGGGAGCTGTTTTTT
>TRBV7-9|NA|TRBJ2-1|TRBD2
CASSLPSSGRVLNEQFF
TGTGCCAGCAGCCTCCCCTCTAGCGGGAGGGTTCTCAATGAGCAGTTCTTC
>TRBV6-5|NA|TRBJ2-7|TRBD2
CASSGLAGAYEQYF
TGTGCCAGCAGTGGACTAGCGGGAGCCTACGAGCAGTACTTC
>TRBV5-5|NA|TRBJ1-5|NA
CASSSGGAGVNQPQHF
TGTGCCAGCAGCTCCGGGGGCGCGGGAGTCAATCAGCCCCAGCATTTT
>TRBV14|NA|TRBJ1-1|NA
CASSQVGQGLAEAFF
TGTGCCAGCAGCCAAGTAGGTCAGGGGCTCGCTGAAGCTTTCTTT
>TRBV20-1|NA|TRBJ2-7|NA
CSARRHSYEQYF
TGCAGTGCTAGGAGGCACTCCTACGAGCAGTACTTC
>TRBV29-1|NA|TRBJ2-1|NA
CSIGHGAYNEQFF
TGCAGCATTGGTCACGGGGCCTATAATGAGCAGTTCTTC
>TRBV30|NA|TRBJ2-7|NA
CALLTDSYEQYF
TGTGCCTTACTAACAGATTCCTACGAGCAGTACTTC
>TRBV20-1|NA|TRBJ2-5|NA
CSARAGLQETQYF
TGCAGTGCTCGTGCGGGGTTACAAGAGACCCAGTACTTC
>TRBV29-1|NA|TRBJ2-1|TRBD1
CSVEGDRVVNEQFF
TGCAGCGTTGAGGGGGACAGGGTGGTCAATGAGCAGTTCTTC
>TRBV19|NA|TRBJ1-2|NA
CASSDGSSYLNAYGYTF
TGTGCCAGTAGTGATGGATCGTCCTACCTGAATGCCTATGGCTACACCTTC
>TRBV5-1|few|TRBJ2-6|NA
CASSPTPNSGANVLTF
TGCGCCAGCAGCCCTACTCCCAACTCTGGGGCCAACGTCCTGACTTTC
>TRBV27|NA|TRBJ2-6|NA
CASSATHVLRSGANVLTF
TGTGCCAGCAGTGCCACCCATGTACTGCGCTCTGGGGCCAACGTCCTGACTTTC
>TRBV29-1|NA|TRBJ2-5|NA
CSVERTGRRETQYF
TGCAGCGTTGAAAGAACAGGGAGGCGAGAGACCCAGTACTTC
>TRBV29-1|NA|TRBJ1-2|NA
CSAITTTGSGYTF
TGCAGCGCCATAACGACCACAGGGTCTGGCTACACCTTC